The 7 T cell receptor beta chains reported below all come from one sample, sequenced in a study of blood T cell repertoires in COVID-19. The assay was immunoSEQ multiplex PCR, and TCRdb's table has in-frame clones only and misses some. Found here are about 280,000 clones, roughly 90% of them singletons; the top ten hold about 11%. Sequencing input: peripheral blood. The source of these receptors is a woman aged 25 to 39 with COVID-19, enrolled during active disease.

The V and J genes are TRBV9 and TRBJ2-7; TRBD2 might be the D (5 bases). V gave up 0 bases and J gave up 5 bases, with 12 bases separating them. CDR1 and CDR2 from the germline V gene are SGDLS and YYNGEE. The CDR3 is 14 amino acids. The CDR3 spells CASSVGGKFHEQYF. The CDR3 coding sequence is TGTGCCAGCAGCGTAGGAGGGAAATTCCACGAGCAGTACTTC. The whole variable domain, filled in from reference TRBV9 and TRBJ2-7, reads DSGVTQTPKHLITATGQRVTLRCSPRSGDLSVYWYQQSLDQGLQFLIQYYNGEERAKGNILERFSAQQFPDLHSELNLSSLELGDSALYFCASSVGGKFHEQYFGPGTRLTVT.

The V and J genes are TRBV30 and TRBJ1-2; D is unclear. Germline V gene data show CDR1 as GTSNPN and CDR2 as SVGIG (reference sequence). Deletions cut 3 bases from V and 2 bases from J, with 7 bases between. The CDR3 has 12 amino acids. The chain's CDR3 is CAWRSGNYGYTF. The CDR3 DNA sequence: TGTGCCTGGAGGTCGGGGAACTATGGCTACACCTTC.

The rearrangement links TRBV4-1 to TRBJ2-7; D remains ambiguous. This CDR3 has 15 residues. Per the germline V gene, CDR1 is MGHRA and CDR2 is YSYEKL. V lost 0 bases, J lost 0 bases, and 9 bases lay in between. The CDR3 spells CASSQDLPRSYEQYF. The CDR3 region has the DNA TGCGCCAGCAGCCAAGATCTACCCCGCTCCTACGAGCAGTACTTC.

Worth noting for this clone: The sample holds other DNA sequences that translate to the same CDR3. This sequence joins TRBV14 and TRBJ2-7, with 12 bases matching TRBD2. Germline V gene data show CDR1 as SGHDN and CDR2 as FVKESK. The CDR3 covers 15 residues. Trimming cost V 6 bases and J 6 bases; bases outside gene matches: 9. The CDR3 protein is CASSQATSGRREQYF. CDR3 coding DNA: TGTGCCAGCAGTCAGGCGACTAGCGGGAGACGCGAGCAGTACTTC.

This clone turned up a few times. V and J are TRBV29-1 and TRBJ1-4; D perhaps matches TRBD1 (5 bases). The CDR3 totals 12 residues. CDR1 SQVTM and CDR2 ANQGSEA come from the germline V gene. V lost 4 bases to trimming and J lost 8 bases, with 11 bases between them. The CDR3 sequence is CSVAQGREKLFF. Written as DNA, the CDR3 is TGCAGCGTTGCCCAGGGTCGGGAAAAACTGTTTTTT.

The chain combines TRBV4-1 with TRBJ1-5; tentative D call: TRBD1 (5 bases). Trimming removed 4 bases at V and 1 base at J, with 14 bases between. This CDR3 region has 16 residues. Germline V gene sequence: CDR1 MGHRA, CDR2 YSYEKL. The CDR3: CASSPDWGVSNQPQHF. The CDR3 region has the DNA TGCGCCAGCAGCCCCGATTGGGGGGTGAGCAATCAGCCCCAGCATTTT.

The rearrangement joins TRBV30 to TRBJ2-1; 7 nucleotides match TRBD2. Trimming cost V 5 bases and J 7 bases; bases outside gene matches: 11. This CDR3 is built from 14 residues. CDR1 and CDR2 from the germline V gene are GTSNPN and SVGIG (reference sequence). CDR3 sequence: CAWLPLGRGNEQFF. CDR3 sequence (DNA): TGTGCCTGGCTTCCGTTGGGGAGGGGTAATGAGCAGTTCTTC.